The 27 T cell receptor beta chains below come from one sample, sequenced in a study of CD8+CD57+ T cells in acquired aplastic anemia (dated by TCRdb to the late 2010s). Patients chosen for sequencing had shown expansion of CD8+CD57+ cells by flow cytometry. The instrument given in TCRdb is Illumina HiSeq 2000. Genomic DNA served as template for TCR beta VDJ combination and CDR3 sequence profiling. The public reads were reprocessed in TCRdb via fastp at Q25 and MiXCR, keeping in-frame beta chains. CDR3 protein duplicates are merged, each entry listing the most common genes and DNA. Within this sample are about 160,000 distinct CDR3 sequences, with less than 60% of them counted one time only. Approximately 3% of the sample belongs to the ten largest clones. Sequenced input: sorted CD4+, CD8+, or CD8+CD57+ T cells (not recorded which) from PBMCs. These receptor sequences come from a human donor with aplastic anemia.

This clonotype is a singleton in its sample. The gene calls are TRBV25-1 and TRBJ2-7; 8 bases are a match to TRBD2. The CDR3 length is 14 residues. Germline CDR1 MGHDK, CDR2 SYGVNS. V trimming: 4 bases; J trimming: 4 bases; junction bases outside the gene matches: 6. CDR3 sequence reads: CASSGAGGVYEQYF. The CDR3 region has the DNA TGTGCCAGCAGTGGCGCCGGGGGGGTTTACGAGCAGTACTTC.

V usage is TRBV4-3 and J usage is TRBJ1-2; D uncertain. CDR1 is LGHNA, CDR2 YSLEER, per germline. This CDR3 spans 15 amino acids. Trimming pared 3 bases from V and 4 bases from J, leaving 15 bases between. The CDR3 loop reads CASSHSQLGPYGYTF. CDR3 nucleotides: TGCGCCAGCAGCCATTCCCAGTTAGGGCCCTATGGCTACACCTTC.

This clonotype was seen more than once but under ten times. V usage is TRBV20-1 and J usage is TRBJ2-1; D is uncertain. The CDR3 contains 12 residues. Germline V gene sequence: CDR1 DFQATT, CDR2 SNEGSKA (reference sequence). V was trimmed by 3 bases and J by 5 bases, leaving 8 bases between them. The CDR3 spells CSASRPNNEQFF. For the CDR3, the DNA is TGCAGTGCTAGTAGGCCCAACAATGAGCAGTTCTTC.

The chain has TRBV11-2 and TRBJ2-7, with 15 positions matching TRBD2. The J call may be mistaken, given a closer DNA end match to TRBJ2-1. Per the germline V gene, CDR1 is SGHAT and CDR2 is FQNNGV. The CDR3 has 18 residues. CDR3 DNA: TGTGCCAGCAGCTTGGACGGACTAGCGGGAGGGCCCATCTACGAGCAGTTCTTC. Protein: CASSLDGLAGGPIYEQFF.

This clonotype was seen at least ten times. V usage is TRBV12-3 or TRBV12-4 and J usage is TRBJ2-7; D unclear. The V end was cut by 7 bases, the J end by 2 bases, with 12 bases between. This CDR3 spans 13 amino acids. The CDR3 nucleotides are TGTGCCAGCACCCCAGGTGGGACCTACGAGCAGTACTTC. Translated, it gives CASTPGGTYEQYF.

The rearrangement uses TRBV5-6 and TRBJ1-4; D unresolved. Per germline, CDR1 SGHDT and CDR2 YYEEEE. The CDR3 runs 16 residues. The V end was cut by 0 bases, the J end by 7 bases, with 16 bases between. The CDR3 DNA reads as TGTGCCAGCAGCTTGGGGGCTCTCCCGGCGGGTGAAAAACTGTTTTTT. This translates into CASSLGALPAGEKLFF.

The V call is TRBV4-1, the J call TRBJ2-1; the D gene is possibly TRBD2 (5 bases). V gave up 0 bases and J gave up 6 bases, with 15 bases separating them. Germline V gene data show CDR1 as MGHRA and CDR2 as YSYEKL. This CDR3 is 16 amino acids long. CDR3 DNA: TGCGCCAGCAGCCAAGAATCGACCCTCCGGGGCAATGAGCAGTTCTTC. This sequence encodes CASSQESTLRGNEQFF.

The chain recombines TRBV9 with TRBJ2-4; no clear D gene. Trimming left V 0 bases short and J 6 bases short, with 10 bases between. The V gene's germline CDR1 is SGDLS and CDR2 YYNGEE. The CDR3 consists of 14 residues. As DNA, the CDR3 is TGTGCCAGCAGCGTAGGAGATTCCTTAAACATTCAGTACTTC. Translating gives CASSVGDSLNIQYF.

V and J are TRBV10-3 and TRBJ2-2; perhaps TRBD2 as D (6 bases). This CDR3 is built from 15 residues. V dropped 4 bases and J dropped 7 bases, with 16 bases sitting between them. Germline V gives CDR1 ENHRY, CDR2 SYGVKD. In DNA form, the CDR3 reads TGTGCCATCAGTGGTGTGGGACCGCGGGGCGGGGAGCTGTTTTTT. It specifies CAISGVGPRGGELFF.

Concerning this clonotype: A much larger clone lies a single base off, so this may be a read error. The conserved phenylalanine or tryptophan normally closing the CDR3 is absent here, so this likely arose from a read error. The chain links TRBV30 to TRBJ1-6; D unresolved. The CDR3 spans 15 residues. Germline V CDR1 and CDR2: GTSNPN, SVGIG (reference sequence). V lost 0 bases and J 8 bases, leaving 14 bases between the germline ends. CDR3 bases: TGTGCCTGGAGTGTCGGCGGCCCTACGGATTCACCCCTCCACTAT. Its protein product is CAWSVGGPTDSPLHY.

V and J are TRBV11-2 and TRBJ2-2; D possibly corresponds to TRBD1 (6 bases). The CDR3 spans 14 residues. The V and J ends lost 3 bases and 6 bases respectively, with 11 bases between them. CDR1 is SGHAT, CDR2 FQNNGV, per germline. In nucleotides, the CDR3 is TGTGCCAGCAGCTTGGTACAGGGCCCCGGGGAGCTGTTTTTT. Translating it yields CASSLVQGPGELFF.

This clonotype was seen many times. The chain recombines TRBV5-1 with TRBJ2-3, with D perhaps matching TRBD1 or TRBD2 (6 bases each). V was cut by 1 base and J by 0 bases, with 9 bases left in between. Germline-derived CDR1 and CDR2 are SGHRS and YFSETQ. The CDR3 length is 15 residues. CDR3 sequence (DNA): TGCGCCAGCAGCTTGCGGGGGCTGAGCACAGATACGCAGTATTTT. It codes for CASSLRGLSTDTQYF.

The table lists this clonotype with many counts. The chain uses TRBV28 and TRBJ2-7; 9 bases line up with TRBD2. Trimming cost V 8 bases and J 5 bases; bases outside gene matches: 13. This CDR3 is 15 amino acids long. Germline CDR1 MDHEN, CDR2 SYDVKM. CDR3 protein: CASGPAGGPSNEQYF. The CDR3 DNA reads TGTGCCAGCGGACCGGCGGGAGGGCCAAGCAACGAGCAGTACTTC.

This clonotype has more than one count but fewer than ten. The rearrangement links TRBV7-8 to TRBJ1-6, with unresolved D. Germline CDR1 reads SGHVS; CDR2 reads FQNEAQ. The CDR3 loop spans 14 amino acids. V dropped 2 bases and J dropped 7 bases, with 9 bases sitting between them. The CDR3 coding sequence is TGTGCCAGCAGCTTATTGGCGGGGAATTCACCCCTCCACTTT. This translates into CASSLLAGNSPLHF.

This chain joins TRBV7-2 and TRBJ2-2; D remains unclear. Germline CDR1 SGHTA, CDR2 FQGNSA. The CDR3 runs to 14 residues. The germline V and J ends were trimmed by 5 bases and 6 bases, with 13 bases remaining between them. The CDR3 DNA follows: TGTGCCAGCAGCGTAGACGGACGCGCCGGGGAGCTGTTTTTT. Its protein product is CASSVDGRAGELFF. Variable domain in full (rest from reference TRBV7-2 and TRBJ2-2): GAGVSQSPSNKVTEKGKDVELRCDPISGHTALYWYRQSLGQGLEFLIYFQGNSAPDKSGLPSDRFSAERTGGSVSTLTIQRTQQEDSAVYLCASSVDGRAGELFFGEGSRLTVL.

This clonotype was seen many times. The CDR3 region has the DNA TGCGCCAGCAGCTTGTCGGGGGTCGTTAACACTGAAGCTTTCTTT. It encodes CASSLSGVVNTEAFF. V gene TRBV5-1 combines with J gene TRBJ1-1, with a tentative D call TRBD1 (5 bases). Germline lookup yields CDR1 SGHRS and CDR2 YFSETQ. Trimming cost V 1 base and J 2 bases, with 12 bases left between them. This CDR3 region has 15 residues.

This clonotype was observed many times. The V call is TRBV7-2, the J call TRBJ2-5; 8 bases align to TRBD1. Germline V gene sequence: CDR1 SGHTA, CDR2 FQGNSA. The CDR3 is made up of 15 amino acids. Trimming at V came to 0 bases and at J to 3 bases, leaving 3 bases not matched to a gene. CDR3 amino acids: CASSLAPDREETQYF. CDR3 bases: TGTGCCAGCAGCTTAGCCCCGGACAGGGAAGAGACCCAGTACTTC.

This clonotype was seen at least ten times. This sequence joins TRBV10-3 and TRBJ2-7; 10 bases agree with TRBD2. V lost 5 bases and J lost 4; bases outside the gene matches: 5. The CDR3 runs 14 residues. Per germline, CDR1 ENHRY and CDR2 SYGVKD. CDR3 region: CAISRLAGAYEQYF. DNA for the CDR3: TGTGCCATCAGTCGGCTAGCGGGAGCTTACGAGCAGTACTTC.

In the case of this clonotype: It is likely a read error, because the conserved phenylalanine at the end of the CDR3 is missing. The chain joins TRBV12-3 or TRBV12-4 to TRBJ2-6; D not certain. The CDR3 runs 16 residues. CDR3 loop: CAISETAVSGANVLTR. The CDR3 nucleotides are TGTGCCATCAGTGAGACCGCTGTCTCTGGGGCCAACGTCCTGACTAGA.

The table lists this clonotype with many counts. This sequence joins TRBV7-9 and TRBJ2-3, with a weak D call TRBD2 (5 bases). The CDR3 is 14 amino acids. Trimming left V 1 base short and J 4 bases short, with 9 bases between. Germline V gives CDR1 SEHNR, CDR2 FQNEAQ (reference sequence). The CDR3 sequence: CASSLEGSADTQYF. CDR3 bases: TGTGCCAGCAGCTTAGAGGGTAGCGCAGATACGCAGTATTTT.

The chain employs TRBV5-4 and TRBJ2-1; possibly TRBD2 for D (6 bases). There are 11 residues in the CDR3. V was pared by 3 bases and J by 12 bases, with 10 bases between. Germline CDR1 reads SGHNT; CDR2 reads YYREEE (reference sequence). The CDR3 here is CASSSGRGQFF. CDR3 in DNA: TGTGCCAGCAGCTCGGGGCGGGGGCAGTTCTTC.

The sample holds one count of this clonotype. The J gene is TRBJ1-5, the V gene TRBV20-1; D is possibly TRBD1 (5 bases). The CDR3 length is 13 residues. Trimming cost V 6 bases and J 3 bases, with 12 bases left between them. Per the germline V gene, CDR1 is DFQATT and CDR2 is SNEGSKA (reference sequence). CDR3 DNA sequence: TGCAGTGCCGCGCCAGGGTACAATCAGCCCCAGCATTTT. Its protein product is CSAAPGYNQPQHF.

The chain uses TRBV7-9 and TRBJ2-3, with D perhaps matching TRBD2 (7 bases). The V end lost 9 bases, the J end lost 4 bases, and 14 bases lay between the germline ends. The CDR3 extends over 13 amino acids. Germline V gene data show CDR1 as SEHNR and CDR2 as FQNEAQ (reference sequence). The CDR3 region is CASGGGRPDTQYF. The CDR3 DNA follows: TGTGCCAGTGGGGGGGGCCGGCCAGATACGCAGTATTTT.

The chain is built from TRBV29-1 and TRBJ2-3; TRBD2 matches at 7 bases. Germline V CDR1 and CDR2: SQVTM, ANQGSEA. The CDR3 has 14 amino acids. The CDR3 nucleotides are TGCGGCTTAAGACCAGGACTAGGAGGCGATACGCAGTATTTT. Translating gives CGLRPGLGGDTQYF.

Written as DNA, the CDR3 is TGTGCCAGCAGTGAACGTAGTCTCTTTAATGGGGATACGCAGTATTTT. This gives the protein CASSERSLFNGDTQYF. The rearrangement joins TRBV25-1 to TRBJ2-3; the D is unclear. CDR3 size: 16 residues. Germline-derived CDR1 and CDR2 are MGHDK and SYGVNS. V lost 2 bases, J lost 6 bases, and 18 bases lay in between. Complete variable domain (other parts from reference TRBV25-1 and TRBJ2-3): EADIYQTPRYLVIGTGKKITLECSQTMGHDKMYWYQQDPGMELHLIHYSYGVNSTEKGDLSSESTVSRIRTEHFPLTLESARPSHTSQYLCASSERSLFNGDTQYFGPGTRLTVL.

This clonotype was detected a few times. This sequence joins TRBV29-1 and TRBJ2-1; 7 bases align to TRBD2. With 7 bases clipped from V and 5 bases from J, the junction kept 8 bases outside the gene matches. Per the germline V gene, CDR1 is SQVTM and CDR2 is ANQGSEA. The CDR3 runs to 13 residues. As DNA, the CDR3 is TGCAGCGCCTGCCCAGCGGGAAACAATGAGCAGTTCTTC. Translated, it gives CSACPAGNNEQFF.

This clonotype was counted a single time. The chain joins TRBV3-1 to TRBJ1-3; D is ambiguous. This CDR3 region has 16 residues. Germline V gene lookup returns CDR1 LGHDT and CDR2 YNNKEL (reference sequence). V was clipped by 6 bases and J by 0 bases, with 15 bases between them. CDR3 in DNA: TGTGCCAGCAGGAACGACGGACTTATCTCTGGAAACACCATATATTTT. Residues: CASRNDGLISGNTIYF.